The next 18 T cell receptor beta chains were all read from a single sample in a study of T cell responses to AZD1222 COVID-19 vaccine. Here immunoSEQ multiplex PCR was the method, and the copy in TCRdb shows in-frame clones only, minus some. The top ten hold 6% to 8% of the sample, which has more than 95,000 clones, around 88% seen once. The sequencing here drew on peripheral blood, taken on day 0 of AZD1222 vaccination. These receptors originate from an adult in good health.

This chain uses TRBV21-1 with TRBJ1-1; the tabulated D call, TRBD1, remains unverified against the DNA. TRBV21-1 is a known pseudogene. The CDR3 loop spans 18 amino acids. The CDR3 spells CASSKNVGRRGRGTEAFF. As DNA, the CDR3 is TGTGCCAGCAGCAAAAACGTGGGGCGGAGGGGGCGAGGCACTGAAGCTTTCTTT.

The chain has TRBV6-5 and TRBJ2-7; 11 bases map to TRBD2. The J segment lost 1 base and the V segment lost 0 bases, leaving 2 bases of the junction unmatched. There are 16 residues in the CDR3. Germline-derived CDR1 and CDR2 are MNHEY and SVGAGI. The CDR3 loop reads CASSYSTSGVSYEQYF. The CDR3 bases are TGTGCCAGCAGTTACTCGACTAGCGGGGTGTCCTACGAGCAGTACTTC.

This clone was counted a single time. The rearrangement uses TRBV30 and TRBJ1-4; D gene uncertain. This CDR3 contains 11 residues. Germline V CDR1 and CDR2: GTSNPN, SVGIG (reference sequence). The ends were cut back, 5 bases at V and 7 bases at J, with 8 bases in the middle. Written as DNA, the CDR3 is TGTGCCTGGGAGAGATCTGAAAAACTGTTTTTT. This encodes CAWERSEKLFF.

In its sample, this clone was seen once. The CDR3 DNA is TGTGCCATCAGCGACTGGGAGACGGAGACCCAGTACTTC. This gives the protein CAISDWETETQYF. V and J are TRBV10-3 and TRBJ2-5, with TRBD2 as a possible D gene (5 bases). This CDR3 region has 13 residues. Deletions cut 6 bases from V and 5 bases from J, with 13 bases between. Germline CDR1 is ENHRY and CDR2 is SYGVKD.

The V and J genes are TRBV7-9 and TRBJ2-7; the D call may be TRBD1 or TRBD2 (5 bases each). This CDR3 is built from 12 residues. The germline gives CDR1 SEHNR, CDR2 FQNEAQ (reference sequence). Trimming shortened V by 1 base and J by 11 bases, and 12 bases separated the two germline ends. Here the CDR3 reads CASSLGGTQKYF. The DNA of the CDR3 is TGTGCCAGCAGCTTAGGGGGGACCCAGAAGTACTTC.

The rearrangement links TRBV19 to TRBJ2-3; no firm D call. CDR3 length equals 13 residues. Looked up from germline, CDR1 is LNHDA and CDR2 is SQIVND (reference sequence). V shed 4 bases and J shed 8 bases, with 13 bases lying between them. The CDR3 sequence: CASSRGSSTTQYF. CDR3 DNA: TGTGCCAGTAGTAGGGGTAGCTCGACTACGCAGTATTTT. Supplemented by reference TRBV19 and TRBJ2-3, the full variable domain reads DGGITQSPKYLFRKEGQNVTLSCEQNLNHDAMYWYRQDPGQGLRLIYYSQIVNDFQKGDIAEGYSVSREKKESFPLTVTSAQKNPTAFYLCASSRGSSTTQYFGPGTRLTVL.

The chain has TRBV19 and TRBJ2-1; maybe TRBD1 (6 bases). With 3 bases removed from V and 2 bases from J, the gap between germline ends came to 11 bases. This CDR3 has 15 residues. CDR1 is LNHDA, CDR2 SQIVND, per germline (reference sequence). In DNA, the CDR3 is TGTGCCAGTAGTATGCAGGGGAGAACCTACAATGAGCAGTTCTTC. Protein sequence: CASSMQGRTYNEQFF.

The rearrangement joins TRBV7-9 to TRBJ2-5; a possible D gene is TRBD1 (5 bases). V was trimmed by 5 bases and J by 5 bases, leaving 21 bases between them. Germline V gene sequence: CDR1 SEHNR, CDR2 FQNEAQ (reference sequence). The CDR3 consists of 16 residues. CDR3 region: CASSPFLMGQMETQYF. The CDR3 coding sequence is TGTGCCAGCAGCCCTTTTCTGATGGGGCAGATGGAGACCCAGTACTTC.

The chain joins TRBV7-3 to TRBJ2-7; 11 bases line up with TRBD2. V shed 4 bases and J 3 bases; nucleotides not matched to a gene: 5. The CDR3 length is 15 residues. Germline CDR1 reads SGHTA; CDR2 reads FQGTGA. The CDR3 here is CASSSGLADFYEQYF. The CDR3 coding sequence is TGTGCCAGCAGCTCGGGACTAGCGGACTTCTACGAGCAGTACTTC.

The V and J genes are TRBV19 and TRBJ2-7, with D possibly matching TRBD1 (6 bases). V lost 5 bases, J lost 0 bases, and 14 bases lay in between. Per germline, CDR1 LNHDA and CDR2 SQIVND (reference sequence). The CDR3 is 15 amino acids. This CDR3 is CASSAIRDNSYEQYF. The CDR3 nucleotides read TGTGCCAGTAGTGCGATCCGGGACAACTCCTACGAGCAGTACTTC.

The chain joins TRBV4-2 to TRBJ2-2; no definite D call. The germline V gene has CDR1 LGHNA and CDR2 YNFKEQ. The V and J ends lost 0 bases and 6 bases respectively, with 5 bases between them. The CDR3 totals 13 residues. DNA of the CDR3: TGTGCCAGCAGCCAAGATTCACCCGGGGAGCTGTTTTTT. This translates into CASSQDSPGELFF.

This chain uses TRBV5-1 with TRBJ2-3; TRBD2 might be the D (6 bases). The V and J ends lost 2 bases and 2 bases respectively, with 9 bases between them. Germline V CDR1 and CDR2: SGHRS, YFSETQ. The CDR3 totals 14 residues. CDR3 nucleotide sequence: TGCGCCAGCAGCTTCGGGGGTTACACAGATACGCAGTATTTT. It codes for CASSFGGYTDTQYF.

This chain uses TRBV7-9 with TRBJ2-1; D is perhaps TRBD1 (5 bases). With 3 bases removed from V and 5 bases from J, the gap between germline ends came to 11 bases. Germline V gene data show CDR1 as SEHNR and CDR2 as FQNEAQ (reference sequence). The CDR3 runs 14 residues. The CDR3 bases are TGTGCCAGCAGCTTTGGTGGGGCCCACAATGAGCAGTTCTTC. As protein: CASSFGGAHNEQFF.

The V gene is TRBV23-1, the J gene TRBJ2-1; the match to TRBD2 covers 14 bases. TRBV23-1 is identified as an open reading frame with a role that is uncertain. V lost 6 bases to trimming and J lost 8 bases; unmatched junction nucleotides: 3. The CDR3 has 14 amino acids. The CDR3 DNA is TGCGCCAGCAGGACTAGCGGGGGGGCCGATGAGCAGTTCTTC. Translation: CASRTSGGADEQFF.

This clone has only one observation. This rearrangement joins TRBV29-1 to TRBJ1-2; D is possibly TRBD1 (5 bases). The CDR3 consists of 13 residues. CDR1 and CDR2 from the germline V gene are SQVTM and ANQGSEA. With 4 bases removed from V and 1 base from J, the gap between germline ends came to 10 bases. In DNA, the CDR3 is TGCAGCGTTGGAAGGGACCGTAACTATGGCTACACCTTC. This sequence encodes CSVGRDRNYGYTF.

V is TRBV6-5 and J is TRBJ2-7; TRBD2 is a possible D gene (6 bases). The CDR3 loop spans 14 amino acids. Germline loops: CDR1 MNHEY, CDR2 SVGAGI. Trimming took off 6 bases at V and 4 bases at J, with 16 bases between the two ends. Here the CDR3 DNA reads TGTGCCAGCAGACAGGCTCCCGGGGGATACGAGCAGTACTTC. Translation gives CASRQAPGGYEQYF.

The V call is TRBV28, the J call TRBJ1-1; a possible D gene is TRBD1 (5 bases). Trimming left V 9 bases short and J 1 base short, with 18 bases between. The CDR3 covers 15 residues. Germline-derived CDR1 and CDR2 are MDHEN and SYDVKM. CDR3 nucleotide sequence: TGTGCCAGTCCTTCACCTGGGGGAGGGAACACTGAAGCTTTCTTT. Its translation: CASPSPGGGNTEAFF.

V and J are TRBV6-5 and TRBJ1-2, with 9 bases lining up with TRBD1. Germline V gene sequence: CDR1 MNHEY, CDR2 SVGAGI. The CDR3 is 16 residues long. V lost 2 bases to trimming and J lost 6 bases; unmatched junction nucleotides: 10. CDR3 loop: CASSYLRDRVGDGYTF. CDR3 DNA: TGTGCCAGCAGTTACCTCCGGGACAGGGTAGGAGATGGCTACACCTTC.